Shown below are 32 T cell receptor beta chains from a single sample sequenced in a study of human T cells and chemical hapten exposure (dated by TCRdb to the early 2020s). The library was obtained by RACE. Sequencing took place on a NextSeq 500. The public reads were reprocessed in TCRdb via fastp at Q25 and MiXCR, keeping in-frame beta chains. Each record represents a unique CDR3 protein, reported with the most common genes and DNA among its rows. The sample table lists over 100,000 distinct CDR3 sequences, more than 7% of them with a count of one. The top ten constitute 2.5% to 3.5% of the sample. According to the study, the label for this sample's time point signals: patch test 2, 6 weeks after DPC sensitization. Per the publication, the treatment or condition label means: therapeutic diphenylcyclopropenone sensitization with weekly scalp DPC. Source: whole blood, taken in connection with sensitization to the hapten diphenylcyclopropenone (DPC). The receptors derive from a woman in her forties with alopecia areata. Some clones in this sample may be carry-over from other donors' samples.

This clonotype was counted between two and nine times. The chain has TRBV4-1 and TRBJ2-7; D tentatively fits TRBD1 or TRBD2 (6 bases each). This CDR3 has 17 amino acids. CDR1 is MGHRA and CDR2 is YSYEKL in the germline V gene. The ends were cut back, 0 bases at V and 3 bases at J, with 18 bases in the middle. The CDR3 region has the DNA TGCGCCAGCAGCCAAGATAGGAGGGCAGGGGACAACTACGAGCAGTACTTC. Residues: CASSQDRRAGDNYEQYF.

This clonotype was counted only a few times. The V gene is TRBV7-2, the J gene TRBJ2-2; D is undetermined. Germline lookup yields CDR1 SGHTA and CDR2 FQGNSA. The CDR3 covers 12 residues. V lost 5 bases and J lost 3, with 4 bases in between. The CDR3 DNA reads TGTGCCAGCAGCACCTACACCGGGGAGCTGTTTTTT. As protein: CASSTYTGELFF.

Note on this clonotype: A much larger clone lies one base from this, so it may be a read error. The genes are TRBV20-1 and TRBJ1-1, with D unclear. The V end lost 5 bases, the J end lost 6 bases, and 10 bases lay between the germline ends. Germline CDR1 DFQATT, CDR2 SNEGSKA (reference sequence). The CDR3 covers 11 residues. CDR3 protein: CSAFENAEAFF. The CDR3 bases are TGCAGTGCTTTCGAAAACGCTGAAGCTTTCTTT.

This clonotype was detected a few times. The rearrangement uses TRBV6-2 or TRBV6-3 and TRBJ2-1, with TRBD2 matching over 9 bases. Germline V gene sequence: CDR1 MNHEY, CDR2 SVGEGT. The ends lost 2 bases at V and 0 bases at J; junction bases unmatched: 8. The CDR3 runs to 18 residues. CDR3 residues: CASSYDAGGQASYNEQFF. In DNA form, the CDR3 reads TGTGCCAGCAGTTACGACGCGGGGGGGCAGGCCTCCTACAATGAGCAGTTCTTC.

The chain combines TRBV27 with TRBJ2-3; 7 bases are a match to TRBD1. The junction had 7 bases not matched to a gene; V was cut back by 5 bases and J by 2 bases. Germline CDR1 MNHEY, CDR2 SMNVEV (reference sequence). The CDR3 is 15 amino acids. For the CDR3, the DNA is TGTGCCAGCAGTCCCCGACAGGGACACACAGATACGCAGTATTTT. Its protein product is CASSPRQGHTDTQYF.

The gene calls are TRBV29-1 and TRBJ1-1; D is ambiguous. The germline V gene has CDR1 SQVTM and CDR2 ANQGSEA. Trimming took 4 bases from V and 0 from J, leaving 3 bases between them. The CDR3 is 11 amino acids. The CDR3 DNA reads TGCAGCGTTGCGGTGAACACTGAAGCTTTCTTT. Residues: CSVAVNTEAFF.

The sample holds a few counts of this clonotype. The chain combines TRBV3-1 with TRBJ2-6; D is ambiguous. Germline lookup yields CDR1 LGHDT and CDR2 YNNKEL (reference sequence). Between the trimmed V and J ends, which lost 0 bases and 4 bases, there was a span of 10 bases. CDR3 size: 16 residues. Here the CDR3 DNA reads TGTGCCAGCAGCCAAGAAGCTAGTCCCGGGGCCAACGTCCTGACTTTC. It codes for CASSQEASPGANVLTF.

This clonotype was detected many times. J is TRBJ2-7 and V is TRBV29-1, with a possible D match to TRBD1 (6 bases). Germline lookup yields CDR1 SQVTM and CDR2 ANQGSEA. V was cut by 6 bases and J by 1 base, with 10 bases left in between. The CDR3 loop spans 12 amino acids. CDR3 residues: CSVGTHSYEQYF. CDR3 DNA sequence: TGCAGCGTCGGGACACATTCCTACGAGCAGTACTTC.

This clonotype came up many times. This chain uses TRBV7-9 with TRBJ1-2; TRBD1 matches 9 bases. The CDR3 runs 18 residues. CDR1 and CDR2 from the germline V gene are SEHNR and FQNEAQ (reference sequence). V lost 3 bases, J lost 4 bases, and 15 bases stayed unmatched. CDR3 region: CASSFTGTGPGAGYGYTF. The DNA of the CDR3 is TGTGCCAGCAGCTTTACCGGGACAGGGCCTGGTGCGGGCTATGGCTACACCTTC.

This rearrangement joins TRBV7-2 to TRBJ2-2; 9 bases match TRBD1. Per the germline V gene, CDR1 is SGHTA and CDR2 is FQGNSA. Trimming removed 5 bases from V and 3 bases from J; junction bases left unmatched: 10. The CDR3 runs 17 residues. CDR3 bases: TGTGCCAGCAGCCGAAGGGGACAGGGTTCTTACACCGGGGAGCTGTTTTTT. This translates into CASSRRGQGSYTGELFF. The whole variable domain, remainder taken from reference TRBV7-2 and TRBJ2-2, is GAGVSQSPSNKVTEKGKDVELRCDPISGHTALYWYRQSLGQGLEFLIYFQGNSAPDKSGLPSDRFSAERTGGSVSTLTIQRTQQEDSAVYLCASSRRGQGSYTGELFFGEGSRLTVL.

This clonotype was seen repeatedly, ten times or more. The CDR3 loop is CASSVTADQPQHF. The CDR3 DNA reads TGTGCCAGCAGTGTGACGGCTGATCAGCCCCAGCATTTT. The chain joins TRBV6-1 to TRBJ1-5; no firm D call. Per germline, CDR1 MNHNS and CDR2 SASEGT. This CDR3 has 13 residues. Trimming cost V 4 bases and J 5 bases, with 9 bases left between them.

V usage is TRBV3-1 and J usage is TRBJ2-5; D unresolved. CDR1 LGHDT and CDR2 YNNKEL come from the germline V gene (reference sequence). The CDR3 totals 15 residues. V dropped 2 bases and J dropped 4 bases, with 14 bases sitting between them. The CDR3 spells CASSQNIQDTETQYF. CDR3 sequence (DNA): TGTGCCAGCAGCCAAAACATTCAAGACACAGAGACCCAGTACTTC.

CDR3 loop: CASSPQLTDSYEQYF. The CDR3, as DNA: TGCGCCAGCAGCCCCCAACTGACAGACTCCTACGAGCAGTACTTC. The rearrangement joins TRBV4-1 to TRBJ2-7; weak D call: TRBD1 (5 bases). In germline, CDR1 is MGHRA, CDR2 YSYEKL. The CDR3 has 15 amino acids. Trimming stripped 4 bases from V and 0 bases from J, with 13 bases between.

The V and J genes are TRBV27 and TRBJ2-2, with 7 positions matching TRBD1. Trimming at V came to 5 bases and at J to 3 bases, leaving 12 bases not matched to a gene. CDR3 length equals 17 residues. Germline CDR1 is MNHEY and CDR2 is SMNVEV (reference sequence). In DNA form, the CDR3 reads TGTGCCAGCAGTCCCTCGACAGGGAGAGTCGACACCGGGGAGCTGTTTTTT. Protein: CASSPSTGRVDTGELFF.

This clonotype has just a few counts. The chain joins TRBV20-1 to TRBJ1-4; D might be TRBD1 (5 bases). CDR3 length: 13 amino acids. Germline V lookup: CDR1 DFQATT, CDR2 SNEGSKA (reference sequence). V was trimmed by 4 bases and J by 5 bases, leaving 11 bases between them. CDR3 sequence reads: CSATTGVNEKLFF. Written as DNA, the CDR3 is TGCAGTGCTACAACAGGAGTAAATGAAAAACTGTTTTTT.

The table lists this clonotype with a few counts. V usage is TRBV5-1 and J usage is TRBJ2-1; TRBD2 matches at 7 bases. This CDR3 has 16 amino acids. Germline V gene data show CDR1 as SGHRS and CDR2 as YFSETQ. Trimming at V came to 2 bases and at J to 0 bases, leaving 5 bases not matched to a gene. CDR3 nucleotides: TGCGCCAGCAGCTTAGGAGCGGGGAGCTCCTACAATGAGCAGTTCTTC. Protein product: CASSLGAGSSYNEQFF. Based on the CDR3 plus reference TRBV5-1 and TRBJ2-1, the full variable domain is KAGVTQTPRYLIKTRGQQVTLSCSPISGHRSVSWYQQTPGQGLQFLFEYFSETQRNKGNFPGRFSGRQFSNSRSEMNVSTLELGDSALYLCASSLGAGSSYNEQFFGPGTRLTVL.

This clonotype occurred many times. The chain joins TRBV11-2 to TRBJ2-3, with no clear D. The CDR3 sequence is 12 residues long. Trimming cost V 3 bases and J 6 bases, with 7 bases left between them. Germline lookup yields CDR1 SGHAT and CDR2 FQNNGV. The CDR3 protein is CASSFGVDTQYF. In DNA form, the CDR3 reads TGTGCCAGCAGCTTTGGGGTGGATACGCAGTATTTT.

The genes are TRBV4-1 and TRBJ1-5, with D hard to call. V shed 4 bases and J shed 2 bases, with 12 bases lying between them. CDR3 length: 15 residues. In germline, CDR1 is MGHRA, CDR2 YSYEKL. The CDR3 region is CASSRNPDRNQPQHF. As DNA, the CDR3 is TGCGCCAGCAGCCGTAACCCCGACCGCAATCAGCCCCAGCATTTT.

This clonotype was seen at least ten times. This sequence joins TRBV28 and TRBJ1-6; D possibly corresponds to TRBD1 (5 bases). Trimming cost V 1 base and J 5 bases, with 9 bases left between them. Per the germline V gene, CDR1 is MDHEN and CDR2 is SYDVKM. CDR3 length equals 15 residues. The CDR3 is CASSLSLTDNSPLHF. For the CDR3, the DNA is TGTGCCAGCAGTTTATCGCTGACAGATAATTCACCCCTCCACTTT.

This clonotype was seen a handful of times. The chain carries TRBV18 and TRBJ1-1; TRBD1 agrees at 9 bases. V was pared by 4 bases and J by 5 bases, with 11 bases of the junction left unmatched. From germline, CDR1 is KGHSH and CDR2 LQKENI. The CDR3 consists of 16 residues. CDR3 sequence: CASSLGTGSLGTEAFF. CDR3 DNA: TGTGCCAGCTCACTGGGGACAGGGAGCCTTGGGACTGAAGCTTTCTTT.

In the case of this clonotype: It may be a read error: a sequence one base away is much more abundant. V and J are TRBV7-6 and TRBJ2-1; 12 bases align to TRBD2. V shed 4 bases and J 10 bases; nucleotides not matched to a gene: 5. CDR1 is SGHVS, CDR2 FNYEAQ, per germline. The CDR3 consists of 14 residues. CDR3 coding DNA: TGTGCCAGCAGCTGCACTAGCGGGGGGAGAGAGCAGTTCTTC. This encodes CASSCTSGGREQFF.

This rearrangement joins TRBV10-3 to TRBJ2-2, with 13 bases lining up with TRBD2. The CDR3 is 17 residues long. J lost 2 bases, V lost 4 bases, and 4 bases had no gene match. Germline V gives CDR1 ENHRY, CDR2 SYGVKD. The CDR3 sequence is CAISGTSGGLNTGELFF. CDR3 sequence (DNA): TGTGCCATCAGTGGGACTAGCGGGGGCCTAAACACCGGGGAGCTGTTTTTT.

V and J are TRBV4-2 and TRBJ1-2, with 7 bases fitting TRBD1. The V gene's germline CDR1 is LGHNA and CDR2 YNFKEQ. V lost 0 bases, J lost 0 bases, and 10 bases stayed unmatched. The CDR3 is made up of 18 amino acids. CDR3 region: CASSQEAVQGYSNYGYTF. The CDR3 nucleotides are TGTGCCAGCAGCCAAGAAGCCGTACAGGGGTACTCTAACTATGGCTACACCTTC.

The table lists this clonotype with many counts. The gene calls are TRBV28 and TRBJ2-7; no clear D gene. The germline V and J ends were trimmed by 4 bases and 6 bases, with 10 bases remaining between them. Germline lookup yields CDR1 MDHEN and CDR2 SYDVKM. The CDR3 has 12 amino acids. CDR3 protein: CASSSLWAEQYF. CDR3 sequence (DNA): TGTGCCAGCAGTTCCCTGTGGGCCGAGCAGTACTTC.

The chain carries TRBV18 and TRBJ2-7; TRBD1 agrees at 7 bases. Trimming took 5 bases from V and 2 from J; bases not matched to a gene: 6. Germline CDR1 and CDR2: KGHSH and LQKENI. The CDR3 extends over 14 amino acids. DNA of the CDR3: TGTGCCAGCTCATCCGACAGGGTCGCCTACGAGCAGTACTTC. Translating it yields CASSSDRVAYEQYF. The entire variable domain, with the rest obtained from reference TRBV18 and TRBJ2-7, is as follows: NAGVMQNPRHLVRRRGQEARLRCSPMKGHSHVYWYRQLPEEGLKFMVYLQKENIIDESGMPKERFSAEFPKEGPSILRIQQVVRGDSAAYFCASSSDRVAYEQYFGPGTRLTVT.

This clonotype was recorded at least ten times. The CDR3 here is CASSYSRVGVYGYTF. Here the CDR3 DNA reads TGTGCCAGCAGTTACTCCCGCGTCGGGGTATATGGCTACACCTTC. The V and J genes are TRBV6-5 and TRBJ1-2, with unresolved D. In germline, CDR1 is MNHEY, CDR2 SVGAGI. Trimming removed 0 bases at V and 5 bases at J, with 13 bases between. The CDR3 is 15 amino acids.

The CDR3 reads CASQGLRYNEQFF. DNA for the CDR3: TGTGCCAGCCAAGGATTGCGCTACAATGAGCAGTTCTTC. This chain joins TRBV6-2 or TRBV6-3 and TRBJ2-1; unclear D gene. This CDR3 contains 13 residues. The V end lost 8 bases, the J end lost 3 bases, and 11 bases lay between the germline ends. Per the germline V gene, CDR1 is MNHEY and CDR2 is SVGEGT.

This chain links TRBV20-1 with TRBJ1-2; 10 nucleotides agree with TRBD1. With 5 bases clipped from V and 2 bases from J, the junction kept 14 bases outside the gene matches. CDR1 is DFQATT and CDR2 is SNEGSKA in the germline V gene (reference sequence). The CDR3 is 17 amino acids. CDR3 in DNA: TGCAGTGCTCCTTTGACAGGGGGCTTAACCTTGAACTATGGCTACACCTTC. It translates to CSAPLTGGLTLNYGYTF.

This clonotype was observed at least ten times. The gene calls are TRBV27 and TRBJ2-7, with D unclear. The germline V gene has CDR1 MNHEY and CDR2 SMNVEV (reference sequence). The CDR3 is 13 amino acids. V lost 2 bases to trimming and J lost 0 bases, with 5 bases between them. CDR3 loop: CASSLTPSYEQYF. The CDR3 bases are TGTGCCAGCAGTTTAACCCCCTCCTACGAGCAGTACTTC.

This clonotype was seen at least ten times. This chain connects TRBV6-5 to TRBJ2-6; D might be TRBD1 (5 bases). Trimming cost V 10 bases and J 13 bases, with 17 bases left between them. The germline gives CDR1 MNHEY, CDR2 SVGAGI. CDR3 length equals 12 residues. CDR3 DNA sequence: TGTGCCAACGCAGACAGTCCGAGAGTCCTGACTTTC. It yields the protein CANADSPRVLTF.

This clonotype was picked up many times. The chain couples TRBV5-1 to TRBJ1-3, with D perhaps matching TRBD1 (6 bases). The ends were cut back, 9 bases at V and 2 bases at J, with 21 bases in the middle. The CDR3 extends over 16 amino acids. CDR1 SGHRS and CDR2 YFSETQ come from the germline V gene. The CDR3 reads CAIAPPGHLTGNTIYF. CDR3 coding DNA: TGCGCCATCGCGCCCCCGGGACACCTTACTGGAAACACCATATATTTT.

This clonotype was detected ten times or more. The chain joins TRBV7-2 to TRBJ1-2; maybe TRBD1 (6 bases). The CDR3 spans 15 residues. The germline V gene encodes CDR1 SGHTA and CDR2 FQGNSA. Trimming pared 5 bases from V and 5 bases from J, leaving 18 bases between. The CDR3 region is CASSPRQARAYGYTF. The CDR3, as DNA: TGTGCCAGCAGCCCTCGACAGGCCCGGGCTTATGGCTACACCTTC.